The 32 T cell receptor beta chains in this list originate from one sample, sequenced in a study of cytomegalovirus exposure and HLA in healthy donors. The PCR was carried out with 60 Vbeta primers and 13 Jbeta primers. TCRdb keeps only in-frame clones here, not all; method: immunoSEQ multiplex PCR. In total, the table holds tens of thousands of clones. What was sequenced was PBMCs. The receptors come from a woman aged 18 to 35 in good health and CMV-seronegative.

The chain has TRBV9 and TRBJ1-2; D is perhaps TRBD1 (5 bases). This CDR3 has 14 residues. Germline CDR1 and CDR2: SGDLS and YYNGEE. V was cut by 2 bases and J by 4 bases, with 12 bases left in between. The CDR3 sequence is CASSVGGLAYGYTF. The DNA of the CDR3 is TGTGCCAGCAGCGTTGGGGGGTTGGCCTATGGCTACACCTTC.

The chain uses TRBV27 and TRBJ2-7; D is perhaps TRBD2 (6 bases). The germline V and J ends were trimmed by 0 bases and 6 bases, with 9 bases remaining between them. The CDR3 spans 13 residues. The germline V gene has CDR1 MNHEY and CDR2 SMNVEV (reference sequence). The CDR3 nucleotides read TGTGCCAGCAGTTTATCCGGGGGTAGCGAGCAGTACTTC. Translating gives CASSLSGGSEQYF.

V gene TRBV27 combines with J gene TRBJ1-1; possibly TRBD1 for D (5 bases). Germline CDR1 and CDR2: MNHEY and SMNVEV (reference sequence). V lost 3 bases and J 8 bases, leaving 13 bases between the germline ends. This CDR3 contains 13 residues. This CDR3 reads CASSFEGAFEAFF. The CDR3 DNA reads TGTGCCAGCAGTTTTGAAGGGGCCTTCGAAGCTTTCTTT.

This chain joins TRBV25-1 and TRBJ2-7; D might be TRBD2 (5 bases). Trimming shortened V by 2 bases and J by 2 bases, and 16 bases separated the two germline ends. This CDR3 region has 16 residues. CDR1 is MGHDK, CDR2 SYGVNS, per germline. CDR3 region: CASSEVRLAGTYEQYF. CDR3 nucleotide sequence: TGTGCCAGCAGTGAAGTGCGGCTAGCTGGCACCTACGAGCAGTACTTC.

This chain links TRBV30 with TRBJ2-7, with 10 bases that match TRBD2. Unmatched junction bases numbered 5, after V lost 5 bases and J lost 1 base. Germline V gene data show CDR1 as GTSNPN and CDR2 as SVGIG (reference sequence). This CDR3 contains 14 residues. In nucleotides, the CDR3 is TGTGCCTGGGGACTAGCGGAGATTTCCTACGAGCAGTACTTC. This codes for CAWGLAEISYEQYF.

The V call is TRBV6-1, the J call TRBJ2-7; TRBD2 matches at 9 bases. Trimming cost V 0 bases and J 2 bases; bases outside gene matches: 2. CDR1 is MNHNS, CDR2 SASEGT, per germline. The CDR3 is 15 amino acids. CDR3 nucleotides: TGTGCCAGCAGTGAAGCGGCGGGGGGGGCCTACGAGCAGTACTTC. It encodes CASSEAAGGAYEQYF.

This CDR3 reads CASSLTVGELFF. As DNA, the CDR3 is TGTGCCAGCAGCTTAACGGTCGGGGAGCTGTTTTTT. The chain combines TRBV11-3 with TRBJ2-2, with D hard to call. The V and J ends lost 2 bases and 7 bases respectively, with 5 bases between them. The CDR3 has 12 amino acids. Germline CDR1 reads SGHNT; CDR2 reads YENEEA. The full variable domain, rest sourced from reference TRBV11-3 and TRBJ2-2, is EAGVVQSPRYKIIEKKQPVAFWCNPISGHNTLYWYLQNLGQGPELLIRYENEEAVDDSQLPKDRFSAERLKGVDSTLKIQPAELGDSAVYLCASSLTVGELFFGEGSRLTVL.

The chain couples TRBV6-1 to TRBJ1-6; 9 bases map to TRBD1. There are 15 residues in the CDR3. The V gene end was trimmed by 3 bases and the J gene end by 10 bases; junction bases not matched to a gene: 7. Germline V gene sequence: CDR1 MNHNS, CDR2 SASEGT. The CDR3 coding sequence is TGTGCCAGCAGTGAGGTGGACAGGGGTGGATCACCCCTCCACTTT. This translates into CASSEVDRGGSPLHF.

This sequence joins TRBV25-1 and TRBJ2-7; 8 bases are shared with TRBD2. CDR3 length equals 15 residues. V gave up 1 base and J gave up 2 bases; unmatched junction bases: 4. The germline V gene has CDR1 MGHDK and CDR2 SYGVNS. As DNA, the CDR3 is TGTGCCAGCAGTGAATCGGGAGGGATCGCCTACGAGCAGTACTTC. This gives the protein CASSESGGIAYEQYF.

The chain has TRBV19 and TRBJ2-7, with 7 bases matching TRBD1. V gave up 1 base and J gave up 2 bases; unmatched junction bases: 5. CDR3 length: 15 residues. Germline CDR1 LNHDA, CDR2 SQIVND (reference sequence). The CDR3, as DNA: TGTGCCAGTAGTATAGGCGGGCAGGGGGCCTACGAGCAGTACTTC. Translating gives CASSIGGQGAYEQYF.

The chain combines TRBV28 with TRBJ1-1, with D unresolved. The germline V and J ends were trimmed by 6 bases and 1 base, with 15 bases remaining between them. Germline lookup yields CDR1 MDHEN and CDR2 SYDVKM. The CDR3 contains 15 residues. This CDR3 reads CASRWREGTNTEAFF. The CDR3 DNA reads as TGTGCCAGCAGATGGAGAGAGGGTACGAACACTGAAGCTTTCTTT.

The V call is TRBV25-1, the J call TRBJ2-5; 12 bases are a match to TRBD2. CDR3 length equals 16 residues. Germline lookup yields CDR1 MGHDK and CDR2 SYGVNS. V was clipped by 4 bases and J by 5 bases; unmatched bases: 8. The CDR3 reads CASSARTSGVGETQYF. For the CDR3, the DNA is TGTGCCAGCAGTGCCAGGACTAGCGGGGTTGGGGAGACCCAGTACTTC.

The genes are TRBV27 and TRBJ2-7; 7 bases map to TRBD1. CDR1 and CDR2 (germline): MNHEY, SMNVEV (reference sequence). The CDR3 runs to 13 residues. V lost 6 bases to trimming and J lost 5 bases; unmatched junction nucleotides: 7. The CDR3, as DNA: TGTGCCAGCAGCCGAGACAGGGAAGACGAGCAGTACTTC. It yields the protein CASSRDREDEQYF.

The chain links TRBV30 to TRBJ2-7, with 7 bases identical to TRBD1. There are 14 residues in the CDR3. Trimming cost V 2 bases and J 0 bases; bases outside gene matches: 4. Germline CDR1 and CDR2: GTSNPN and SVGIG (reference sequence). CDR3 in amino acids: CAWSKQGSSYEQYF. CDR3 sequence (DNA): TGTGCCTGGAGTAAACAGGGGTCCTCCTACGAGCAGTACTTC.

The rearrangement uses TRBV9 and TRBJ1-1; D may be TRBD1 (6 bases). The V and J ends lost 4 bases and 4 bases respectively, with 14 bases between them. CDR3 length: 14 residues. The germline V gene has CDR1 SGDLS and CDR2 YYNGEE. The CDR3 DNA reads TGTGCCAGCAGCTCAACAGGGTCTCTCACTGAAGCTTTCTTT. Its protein is CASSSTGSLTEAFF. Full variable domain (outside the CDR3, taken from reference TRBV9 and TRBJ1-1): DSGVTQTPKHLITATGQRVTLRCSPRSGDLSVYWYQQSLDQGLQFLIQYYNGEERAKGNILERFSAQQFPDLHSELNLSSLELGDSALYFCASSSTGSLTEAFFGQGTRLTVV.

The chain couples TRBV4-1 to TRBJ1-2; maybe TRBD1 (5 bases). Per the germline V gene, CDR1 is MGHRA and CDR2 is YSYEKL. V was shortened by 4 bases and J by 4 bases, with 13 bases between the two germline ends. The CDR3 is 14 amino acids. The CDR3 nucleotides read TGCGCCAGCAGCCCGGACACCACGTCCTATGGCTACACCTTC. Translating gives CASSPDTTSYGYTF.

The rearrangement links TRBV25-1 to TRBJ1-5; the D gene is possibly TRBD1 (5 bases). V was shortened by 1 base and J by 4 bases, with 20 bases between the two germline ends. The CDR3 contains 18 residues. The V gene's germline CDR1 is MGHDK and CDR2 SYGVNS. The CDR3 bases are TGTGCCAGCAGTGAATCAGGAGGGGCCGAAGTGAGGAATCAGCCCCAGCATTTT. This encodes CASSESGGAEVRNQPQHF.

The chain uses TRBV29-1 and TRBJ1-4, with D maybe TRBD1 (6 bases). V shed 6 bases and J shed 0 bases, with 11 bases lying between them. The CDR3 runs 14 residues. CDR1 is SQVTM, CDR2 ANQGSEA, per germline. The CDR3 region is CSVVTGATNEKLFF. For the CDR3, the DNA is TGCAGCGTCGTGACAGGTGCAACTAATGAAAAACTGTTTTTT.

The chain has TRBV6-5 and TRBJ2-4; 7 bases map to TRBD2. The germline CDR1 and CDR2 sequences are MNHEY and SVGAGI. The CDR3 is made up of 15 amino acids. V was pared by 3 bases and J by 9 bases, with 11 bases of the junction left unmatched. Here the CDR3 reads CASSYKSSGDSIQYF. As DNA, the CDR3 is TGTGCCAGCAGTTATAAGTCGAGCGGGGATAGCATTCAGTACTTC.

This chain uses TRBV5-1 with TRBJ2-7; 9 nucleotides line up with TRBD2. The V gene end was trimmed by 4 bases and the J gene end by 1 base; junction bases not matched to a gene: 9. The CDR3 is made up of 16 amino acids. Looked up from germline, CDR1 is SGHRS and CDR2 is YFSETQ. The CDR3 DNA reads TGCGCCAGCAGCCGGCGGGGGGGCGAAGGATCCTACGAGCAGTACTTC. It specifies CASSRRGGEGSYEQYF. The whole variable domain, remainder taken from reference TRBV5-1 and TRBJ2-7, is KAGVTQTPRYLIKTRGQQVTLSCSPISGHRSVSWYQQTPGQGLQFLFEYFSETQRNKGNFPGRFSGRQFSNSRSEMNVSTLELGDSALYLCASSRRGGEGSYEQYFGPGTRLTVT.

V gene TRBV4-2 combines with J gene TRBJ1-2; TRBD1 is a possible D gene (6 bases). Germline V lookup: CDR1 LGHNA, CDR2 YNFKEQ. The CDR3 covers 14 residues. V was clipped by 0 bases and J by 8 bases, with 13 bases between them. The CDR3 sequence: CASSQDPAGGGYTF. The CDR3 bases are TGTGCCAGCAGCCAAGACCCGGCGGGGGGCGGCTACACCTTC.

V and J are TRBV5-4 and TRBJ2-7; 7 positions match TRBD2. There are 14 residues in the CDR3. Germline CDR1 reads SGHNT; CDR2 reads YYREEE (reference sequence). With V trimmed by 3 bases and J by 4 bases, 7 bases remained unmatched. The CDR3 here is CASSSGLGQYEQYF. CDR3 nucleotide sequence: TGTGCCAGCAGCTCCGGACTAGGTCAGTACGAGCAGTACTTC.

V gene TRBV12-5 combines with J gene TRBJ1-1; possibly TRBD1 for D (6 bases). Germline V gene lookup returns CDR1 LGHNT and CDR2 FRNRAP. The CDR3 totals 14 residues. Trimming pared 1 base from V and 8 bases from J, leaving 14 bases between. CDR3 loop: CASGLAEDREEAFF. As DNA, the CDR3 is TGTGCTAGTGGTTTGGCCGAGGACAGAGAGGAAGCTTTCTTT. Combining the CDR3 with reference TRBV12-5 and TRBJ1-1 gives the whole variable domain DARVTQTPRHKVTEMGQEVTMRCQPILGHNTVFWYRQTMMQGLELLAYFRNRAPLDDSGMPKDRFSAEMPDATLATLKIQPSEPRDSAVYFCASGLAEDREEAFFGQGTRLTVV.

The rearrangement uses TRBV9 and TRBJ2-6, with D unresolved. With 0 bases removed from V and 0 bases from J, the gap between germline ends came to 4 bases. CDR3 length: 15 amino acids. Germline loops: CDR1 SGDLS, CDR2 YYNGEE. The CDR3 nucleotides are TGTGCCAGCAGCGTAGACTACTCTGGGGCCAACGTCCTGACTTTC. It codes for CASSVDYSGANVLTF. Full variable domain (outside the CDR3, taken from reference TRBV9 and TRBJ2-6): DSGVTQTPKHLITATGQRVTLRCSPRSGDLSVYWYQQSLDQGLQFLIQYYNGEERAKGNILERFSAQQFPDLHSELNLSSLELGDSALYFCASSVDYSGANVLTFGAGSRLTVL.

The chain is built from TRBV14 and TRBJ2-1, with 7 bases fitting TRBD1. Germline V gene lookup returns CDR1 SGHDN and CDR2 FVKESK. V gave up 5 bases and J gave up 5 bases; unmatched junction bases: 6. The CDR3 runs 14 residues. CDR3: CASSAPGTDNEQFF. The CDR3 nucleotides read TGTGCCAGCAGCGCCCCGGGGACAGACAATGAGCAGTTCTTC.

The V gene is TRBV25-1, the J gene TRBJ1-1; 10 nucleotides line up with TRBD1. V gave up 0 bases and J gave up 4 bases; unmatched junction bases: 11. CDR1 and CDR2 from the germline V gene are MGHDK and SYGVNS. The CDR3 is made up of 18 amino acids. Here the CDR3 reads CASSEYGQGEGEGTEAFF. The CDR3, as DNA: TGTGCCAGCAGTGAATACGGACAGGGGGAAGGGGAGGGCACTGAAGCTTTCTTT.

The chain recombines TRBV7-2 with TRBJ2-3; weak D call: TRBD2 (6 bases). The CDR3 sequence is 15 residues long. Germline CDR1 SGHTA, CDR2 FQGNSA. Trimming stripped 1 base from V and 4 bases from J, with 12 bases between. CDR3 DNA sequence: TGTGCCAGCAGCTTAGATGTCGGGAGTGCAGATACGCAGTATTTT. This codes for CASSLDVGSADTQYF.

The rearrangement joins TRBV29-1 to TRBJ1-2, with TRBD1 matching over 9 bases. Per the germline V gene, CDR1 is SQVTM and CDR2 is ANQGSEA. The CDR3 extends over 15 amino acids. V gave up 5 bases and J gave up 2 bases; unmatched junction bases: 9. This CDR3 reads CSVTPPGTGNYGYTF. CDR3 nucleotide sequence: TGCAGCGTTACCCCGCCAGGGACAGGGAACTATGGCTACACCTTC.

This chain connects TRBV11-3 to TRBJ2-7; 7 nucleotides agree with TRBD1. The germline gives CDR1 SGHNT, CDR2 YENEEA. V lost 5 bases to trimming and J lost 0 bases; unmatched junction nucleotides: 4. The CDR3 contains 14 residues. In DNA, the CDR3 is TGTGCCAGCAGCCTACGGGACAGCTCCTACGAGCAGTACTTC. Amino acids: CASSLRDSSYEQYF.

This chain joins TRBV29-1 and TRBJ2-7, with D possibly matching TRBD2 (5 bases). CDR3 length equals 11 residues. Germline assignment: CDR1 SQVTM and CDR2 ANQGSEA. V lost 1 base, J lost 7 bases, and 8 bases lay in between. Here the CDR3 reads CSVEGGREQYF. Here the CDR3 DNA reads TGCAGCGTTGAAGGAGGGCGGGAGCAGTACTTC.

This chain uses TRBV29-1 with TRBJ1-3; possibly TRBD1 for D (5 bases). The length of the CDR3 is 14 residues. Germline V gene data show CDR1 as SQVTM and CDR2 as ANQGSEA. The V end was cut by 4 bases, the J end by 3 bases, with 13 bases between. The CDR3 DNA is TGCAGCGTTGGGGGCAGGGCGAATGGAAACACCATATATTTT. Its protein is CSVGGRANGNTIYF.

The chain couples TRBV28 to TRBJ1-1; D ambiguous. Looked up from germline, CDR1 is MDHEN and CDR2 is SYDVKM. The CDR3 totals 14 residues. Trimming cost V 7 bases and J 0 bases, with 12 bases left between them. CDR3 bases: TGTGCCAGCAAAAACAGCTTCATGAACACTGAAGCTTTCTTT. This translates into CASKNSFMNTEAFF.